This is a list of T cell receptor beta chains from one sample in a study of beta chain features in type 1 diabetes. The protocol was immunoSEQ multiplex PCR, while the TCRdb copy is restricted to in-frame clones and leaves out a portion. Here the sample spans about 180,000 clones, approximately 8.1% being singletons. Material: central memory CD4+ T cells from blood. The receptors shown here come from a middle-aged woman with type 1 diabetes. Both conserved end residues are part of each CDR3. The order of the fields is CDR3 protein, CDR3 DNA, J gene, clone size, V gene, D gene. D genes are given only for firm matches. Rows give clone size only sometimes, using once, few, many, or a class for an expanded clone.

CASSLASGEAFF	TGTGCCAGCAGCTTAGCGTCGGGGGAAGCTTTCTTT	TRBJ1-1	few	TRBV7-9	-
CASTFTSGYEQYF	TGTGCCAGCACCTTTACTAGCGGATACGAGCAGTACTTC	TRBJ2-7	many	TRBV2	TRBD2
CSVGGYGGTEAFF	TGCAGCGTTGGCGGGTACGGGGGCACTGAAGCTTTCTTT	TRBJ1-1	many	TRBV29-1	-
CASSPPIVGQGVGYTF	TGTGCCAGCAGTCCACCTATAGTGGGACAGGGGGTCGGCTACACCTTC	TRBJ1-2	few	TRBV28	TRBD1
CASSVGSSSYEQYF	TGTGCCAGCAGCGTAGGGTCCAGCTCCTACGAGCAGTACTTC	TRBJ2-7	-	TRBV9	-
CASSWETGSQHF	TGTGCCAGCAGTTGGGAGACAGGCTCCCAGCATTTT	TRBJ1-5	-	TRBV6-6	-
CASSFLSSTDTQYF	TGTGCCAGCAGCTTCCTTTCTAGCACAGATACGCAGTATTTT	TRBJ2-3	few	TRBV7-2	-
CAWSNGLAGVVDTQYF	TGTGCCTGGAGTAACGGACTAGCGGGAGTTGTAGATACGCAGTATTTT	TRBJ2-3	few	TRBV30	TRBD2
CASSPTSGLNEQFF	TGTGCCAGCTCACCGACTAGCGGATTGAATGAGCAGTTCTTC	TRBJ2-1	few	TRBV18	TRBD2
CASSPSGAGNTIYF	TGTGCCAGCTCACCCTCGGGGGCTGGAAACACCATATATTTT	TRBJ1-3	-	TRBV18	-
CASSLAGAYEQYF	TGTGCCAGCAGCTTAGCCGGGGCCTACGAGCAGTACTTC	TRBJ2-7	many	TRBV7-9	-
CASSLKAGVDTGELFF	TGCGCCAGCAGCTTAAAAGCGGGAGTGGACACCGGGGAGCTGTTTTTT	TRBJ2-2	-	TRBV5-1	TRBD2
CASSPGTGGLYEQYF	TGTGCCAGCTCACCCGGGACAGGGGGTTTGTACGAGCAGTACTTC	TRBJ2-7	many	TRBV18	TRBD1
CASSLRRGDRHTLDEQFF	TGTGCCAGCAGCTTAAGGAGGGGGGACAGGCATACTCTCGATGAGCAGTTCTTC	TRBJ2-1	-	TRBV11-2	TRBD1
CASSRGQGWDTEAFF	TGTGCCAGCAGCCGAGGACAGGGCTGGGACACTGAAGCTTTCTTT	TRBJ1-1	few	TRBV6-6	TRBD1
CASSSLGGQETQYF	TGTGCCAGCAGCTCTCTAGGGGGCCAAGAGACCCAGTACTTC	TRBJ2-5	-	TRBV7-2	-
CASSVRGGTSGEETQYF	TGTGCCAGCAGCGTAAGGGGGGGGACTAGCGGGGAAGAGACCCAGTACTTC	TRBJ2-5	few	TRBV9	TRBD2
CASSVSGNGNQPQHF	TGTGCCAGCAGCGTATCAGGGAATGGCAATCAGCCCCAGCATTTT	TRBJ1-5	few	TRBV9	-
CASRPGTTYGYTF	TGTGCCAGCAGGCCCGGGACAACCTATGGCTACACCTTC	TRBJ1-2	many	TRBV28	-
CATRHGVGSDTQYF	TGTGCCACCCGGCACGGGGTGGGTTCAGATACGCAGTATTTT	TRBJ2-3	-	TRBV15	-
CASSPTVAKNTEAFF	TGTGCCAGCTCACCAACGGTTGCCAAGAACACTGAAGCTTTCTTT	TRBJ1-1	-	TRBV18	-
CASSLDGGEQPQHF	TGTGCCAGCAGCTTAGACGGGGGGGAACAGCCCCAGCATTTT	TRBJ1-5	few	TRBV7-8	-
CASSLPGDTQYF	TGTGCCAGCAGCCTACCGGGAGATACGCAGTATTTT	TRBJ2-3	-	TRBV7-3	-
CASSLSGDYGYTF	TGTGCCAGCAGCTTATCAGGGGACTATGGCTACACCTTC	TRBJ1-2	few	TRBV7-8	-
CASSLGVSGQGLF	TGCGCCAGCAGCTTGGGAGTCTCCGGACAGGGTCTCTTC	TRBJ2-1	-	TRBV5-1	TRBD1
CASSQERGPVMNTEAFF	TGCGCCAGCAGCCAAGAAAGAGGGCCAGTCATGAACACTGAAGCTTTCTTT	TRBJ1-1	few	TRBV4-1	-
CASTHFGAGKETQYF	TGTGCCAGCACCCACTTCGGAGCGGGAAAAGAGACCCAGTACTTC	TRBJ2-5	few	TRBV7-2	TRBD2
CASSQGANYGYTF	TGTGCCAGCAGCCAAGGGGCCAACTATGGCTACACCTTC	TRBJ1-2	-	TRBV4-2	-
CASRRQGIRYEQYF	TGTGCCAGCAGAAGACAGGGAATCCGGTACGAGCAGTACTTC	TRBJ2-7	-	TRBV6-5	TRBD1
CASSRGQGFNYGYTF	TGCGCCAGCAGCCGAGGACAGGGATTTAACTATGGCTACACCTTC	TRBJ1-2	few	TRBV5-1	TRBD1
CAWSGRRGNEQFF	TGTGCCTGGAGTGGCAGGAGGGGCAATGAGCAGTTCTTC	TRBJ2-1	-	TRBV30	-
CASSLGGPRGNEQFF	TGTGCCAGCAGTTTAGGGGGCCCTCGAGGGAATGAGCAGTTCTTC	TRBJ2-1	few	TRBV28	-
CASSTGLEGGYTF	TGTGCCAGCAGCACGGGACTGGAAGGCGGCTACACCTTC	TRBJ1-2	few	TRBV7-9	-
CASSTYQETQYF	TGTGCCAGCAGCACCTATCAAGAGACCCAGTACTTC	TRBJ2-5	few	TRBV7-2	-
CASTAIRGKGTEAFF	TGTGCCAGCACCGCCATCAGGGGAAAAGGGACTGAAGCTTTCTTT	TRBJ1-1	few	TRBV6-5	-
CASGLGSGTNTGELFF	TGCGCCAGCGGACTGGGGAGCGGAACGAACACCGGGGAGCTGTTTTTT	TRBJ2-2	-	TRBV4-3	-
CAGRQGAKFTEAFF	TGTGCCGGACGACAGGGGGCTAAGTTCACTGAAGCTTTCTTT	TRBJ1-1	few	TRBV6-6	TRBD1
CASSTGGRGSSTDTQYF	TGTGCCAGTAGCACCGGTGGCAGGGGCTCTAGCACAGATACGCAGTATTTT	TRBJ2-3	few	TRBV19	-
CAWSTGGMNTEAFF	TGTGCCTGGAGTACAGGGGGAATGAACACTGAAGCTTTCTTT	TRBJ1-1	-	TRBV30	TRBD1
CASSWGGGSNTEAFF	TGTGCCAGCAGCTGGGGGGGAGGCTCGAACACTGAAGCTTTCTTT	TRBJ1-1	-	TRBV5-6	-
CASSLQTGNYGYTF	TGTGCCAGCAGCCTCCAGACAGGGAACTATGGCTACACCTTC	TRBJ1-2	many	TRBV7-8	TRBD1
CASSPQGHGDTEAFF	TGTGCCAGCTCACCACAGGGACACGGGGACACTGAAGCTTTCTTT	TRBJ1-1	-	TRBV18	-
CAWNPGTNYGYTF	TGTGCCTGGAACCCCGGGACTAACTATGGCTACACCTTC	TRBJ1-2	few	TRBV30	-
CASIPGTVAYGYTF	TGTGCCAGCATCCCCGGGACAGTTGCCTATGGCTACACCTTC	TRBJ1-2	-	TRBV28	TRBD1